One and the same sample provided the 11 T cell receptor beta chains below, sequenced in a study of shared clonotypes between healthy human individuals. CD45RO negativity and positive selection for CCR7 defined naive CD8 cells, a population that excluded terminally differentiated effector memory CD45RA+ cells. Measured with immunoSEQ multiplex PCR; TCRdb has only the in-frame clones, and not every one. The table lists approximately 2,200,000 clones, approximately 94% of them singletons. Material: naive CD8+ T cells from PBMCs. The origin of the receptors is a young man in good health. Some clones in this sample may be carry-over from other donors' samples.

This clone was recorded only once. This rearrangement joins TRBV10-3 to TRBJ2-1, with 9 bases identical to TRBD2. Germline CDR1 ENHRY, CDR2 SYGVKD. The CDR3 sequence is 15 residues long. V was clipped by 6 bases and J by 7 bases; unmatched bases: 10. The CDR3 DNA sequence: TGTGCCATCAGCGGGGATAGCGGGAGTATGAATGAGCAGTTCTTC. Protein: CAISGDSGSMNEQFF.

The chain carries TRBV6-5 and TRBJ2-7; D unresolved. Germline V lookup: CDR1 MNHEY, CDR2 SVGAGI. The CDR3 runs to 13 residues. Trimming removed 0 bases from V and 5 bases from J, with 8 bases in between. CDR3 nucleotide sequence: TGTGCCAGCAGTTACTCCCAACCAGACGAGCAGTACTTC. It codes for CASSYSQPDEQYF.

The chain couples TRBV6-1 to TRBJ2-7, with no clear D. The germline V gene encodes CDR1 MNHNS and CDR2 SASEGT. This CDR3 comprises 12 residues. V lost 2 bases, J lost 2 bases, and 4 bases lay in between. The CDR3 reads CASSEPTYEQYF. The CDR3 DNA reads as TGTGCCAGCAGTGAACCGACCTACGAGCAGTACTTC.

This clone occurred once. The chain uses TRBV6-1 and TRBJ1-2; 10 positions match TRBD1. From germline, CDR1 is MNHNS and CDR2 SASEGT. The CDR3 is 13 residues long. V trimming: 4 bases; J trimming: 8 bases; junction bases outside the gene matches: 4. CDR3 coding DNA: TGTGCCAGCAGTGGCGGGACAGGGGAAGGCTACACCTTC. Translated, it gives CASSGGTGEGYTF.

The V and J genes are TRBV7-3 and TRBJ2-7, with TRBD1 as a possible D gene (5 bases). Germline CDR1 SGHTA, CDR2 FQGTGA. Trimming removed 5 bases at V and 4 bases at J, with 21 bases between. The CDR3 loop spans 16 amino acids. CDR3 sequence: CASSPHPTGHQYEQYF. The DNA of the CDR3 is TGTGCCAGCAGCCCGCACCCTACTGGACATCAGTACGAGCAGTACTTC.

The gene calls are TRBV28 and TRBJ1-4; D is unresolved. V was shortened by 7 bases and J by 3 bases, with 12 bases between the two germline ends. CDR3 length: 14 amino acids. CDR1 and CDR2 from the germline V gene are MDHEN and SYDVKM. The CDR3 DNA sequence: TGTGCCAGCACCGCAGCCCGGTCTAATGAAAAACTGTTTTTT. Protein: CASTAARSNEKLFF.

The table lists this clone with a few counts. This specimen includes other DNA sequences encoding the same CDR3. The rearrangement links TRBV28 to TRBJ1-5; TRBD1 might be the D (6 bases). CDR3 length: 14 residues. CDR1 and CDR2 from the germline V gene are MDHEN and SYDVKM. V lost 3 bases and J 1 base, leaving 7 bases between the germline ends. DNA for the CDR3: TGTGCCAGCAGTTTCCAGGGGAGCAATCAGCCCCAGCATTTT. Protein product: CASSFQGSNQPQHF.

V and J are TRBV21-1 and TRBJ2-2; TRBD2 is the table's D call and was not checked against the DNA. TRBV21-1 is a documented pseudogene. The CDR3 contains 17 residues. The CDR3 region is CASSKRPSGRGTGELFF. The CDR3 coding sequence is TGTGCCAGCAGCAAAAGGCCTAGCGGGAGAGGCACCGGGGAGCTGTTTTTT.

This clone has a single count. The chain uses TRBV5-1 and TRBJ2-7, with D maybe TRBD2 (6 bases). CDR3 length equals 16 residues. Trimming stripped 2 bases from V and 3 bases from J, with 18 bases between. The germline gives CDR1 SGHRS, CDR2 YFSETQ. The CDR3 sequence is CASSLVGGGSLYEQYF. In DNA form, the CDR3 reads TGCGCCAGCAGCTTAGTGGGAGGAGGCTCTCTCTACGAGCAGTACTTC. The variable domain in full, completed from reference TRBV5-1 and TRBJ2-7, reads KAGVTQTPRYLIKTRGQQVTLSCSPISGHRSVSWYQQTPGQGLQFLFEYFSETQRNKGNFPGRFSGRQFSNSRSEMNVSTLELGDSALYLCASSLVGGGSLYEQYFGPGTRLTVT.

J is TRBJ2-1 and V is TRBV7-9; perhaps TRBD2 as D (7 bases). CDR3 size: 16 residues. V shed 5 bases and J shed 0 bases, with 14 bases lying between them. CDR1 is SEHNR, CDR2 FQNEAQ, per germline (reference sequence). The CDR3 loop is CASSLGGGPSYNEQFF. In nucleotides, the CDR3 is TGTGCCAGCAGCCTAGGGGGAGGGCCCTCCTACAATGAGCAGTTCTTC.

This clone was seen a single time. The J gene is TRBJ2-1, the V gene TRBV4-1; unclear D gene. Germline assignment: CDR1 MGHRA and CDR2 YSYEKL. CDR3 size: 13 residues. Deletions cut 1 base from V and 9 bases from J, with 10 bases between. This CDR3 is CASSQGLVFEQFF. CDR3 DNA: TGCGCCAGCAGCCAAGGGCTAGTCTTTGAGCAGTTCTTC.